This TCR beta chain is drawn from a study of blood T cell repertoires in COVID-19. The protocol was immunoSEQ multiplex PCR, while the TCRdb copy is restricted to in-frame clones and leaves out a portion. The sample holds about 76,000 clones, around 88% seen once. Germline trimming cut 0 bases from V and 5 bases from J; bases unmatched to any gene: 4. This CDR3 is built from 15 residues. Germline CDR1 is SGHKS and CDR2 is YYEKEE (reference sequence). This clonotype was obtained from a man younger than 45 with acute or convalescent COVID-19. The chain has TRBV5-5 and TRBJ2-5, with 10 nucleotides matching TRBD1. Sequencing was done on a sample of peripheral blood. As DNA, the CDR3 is TGTGCCAGCAGCTTGGGACAGGGGGCTTGGGAGACCCAGTACTTC. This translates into CASSLGQGAWETQYF.